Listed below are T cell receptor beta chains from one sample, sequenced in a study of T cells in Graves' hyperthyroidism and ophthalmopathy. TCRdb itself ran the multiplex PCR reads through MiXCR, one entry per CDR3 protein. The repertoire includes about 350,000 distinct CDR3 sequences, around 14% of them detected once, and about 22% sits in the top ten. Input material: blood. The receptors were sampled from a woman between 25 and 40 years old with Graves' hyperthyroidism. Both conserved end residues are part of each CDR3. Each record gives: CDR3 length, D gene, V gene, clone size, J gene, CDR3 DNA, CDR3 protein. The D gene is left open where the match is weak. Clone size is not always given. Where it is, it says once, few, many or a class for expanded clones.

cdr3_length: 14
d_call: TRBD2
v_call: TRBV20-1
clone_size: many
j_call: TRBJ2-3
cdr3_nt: TGCAGTGCTAGAGCGGCGGGAGGCACAGATACGCAGTATTTT
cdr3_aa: CSARAAGGTDTQYF

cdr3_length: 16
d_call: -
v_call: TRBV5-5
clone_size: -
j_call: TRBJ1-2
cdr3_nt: TGTGCCAGCAGCTTGGTTTCCGGAATACAAAACTATGGCTACACCTTC
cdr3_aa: CASSLVSGIQNYGYTF

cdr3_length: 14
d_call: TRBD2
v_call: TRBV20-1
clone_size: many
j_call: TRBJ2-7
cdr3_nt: TGCAGTGCTACCATTGGGGCGGGAGTAGGGGAGCAGTACTTC
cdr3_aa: CSATIGAGVGEQYF

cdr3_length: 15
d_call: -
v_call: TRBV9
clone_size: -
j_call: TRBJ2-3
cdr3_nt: TGTGCCAGCAGCACCCGGGACCGAGCCACAGATACGCAGTATTTT
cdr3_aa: CASSTRDRATDTQYF

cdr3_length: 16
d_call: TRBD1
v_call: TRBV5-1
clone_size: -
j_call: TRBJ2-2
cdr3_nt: TGCGCCAGCAGCTTGACAGGGGAATCGAACACCGGGGAGCTGTTTTTT
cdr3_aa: CASSLTGESNTGELFF

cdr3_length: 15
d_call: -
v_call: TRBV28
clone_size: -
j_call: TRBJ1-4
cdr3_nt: TGTGCCAGCAGTTTACCCGGGATCTCTAATGAAAAACTGTTTTTT
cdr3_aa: CASSLPGISNEKLFF

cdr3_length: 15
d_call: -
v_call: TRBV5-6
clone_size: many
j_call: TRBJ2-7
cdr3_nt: TGTGCCAGCAACCCCCGGGTGGGAGTCTCCCACGAGCAGTACTTC
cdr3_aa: CASNPRVGVSHEQYF

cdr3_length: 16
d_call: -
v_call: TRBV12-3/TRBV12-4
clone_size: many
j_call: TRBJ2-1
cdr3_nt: TGTGCCAGCAGTCCTGTATCCGGGGCTGAGTACAATGAGCAGTTCTTC
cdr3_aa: CASSPVSGAEYNEQFF

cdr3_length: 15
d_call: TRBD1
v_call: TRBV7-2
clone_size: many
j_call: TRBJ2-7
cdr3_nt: TGTGCCAGCAGCTTCCGCCGGGACAGGGGTCACGAGCAGTACTTC
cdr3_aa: CASSFRRDRGHEQYF

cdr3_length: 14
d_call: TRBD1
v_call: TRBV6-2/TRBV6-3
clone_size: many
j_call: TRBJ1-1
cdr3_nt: TGTGCCAGCAGTTCCTACAGGGGACGGACTGAAGCTTTCTTT
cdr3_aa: CASSSYRGRTEAFF

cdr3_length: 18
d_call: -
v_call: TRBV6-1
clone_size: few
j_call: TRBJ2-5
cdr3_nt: TGTGCCAGCAGTCATCAAATTCCTAGCTGGGCACTACAAGAGACCCAGTACTTC
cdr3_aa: CASSHQIPSWALQETQYF

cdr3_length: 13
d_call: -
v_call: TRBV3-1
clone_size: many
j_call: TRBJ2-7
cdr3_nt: TGTGCCAGCAGTCGATTGGAGACGGGCGAGCAGTACTTC
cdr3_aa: CASSRLETGEQYF

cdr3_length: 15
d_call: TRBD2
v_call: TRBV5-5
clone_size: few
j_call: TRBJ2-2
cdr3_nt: TGTGCCAGCAGCTTGGGCGGGAGTCCCACCGGGGAGCTGTTTTTT
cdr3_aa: CASSLGGSPTGELFF

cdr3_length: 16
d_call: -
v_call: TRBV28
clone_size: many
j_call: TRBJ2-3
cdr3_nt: TGTGCCAGCAGCTCCTATTTAGACGGATCACGCGATACGCAGTATTTT
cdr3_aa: CASSSYLDGSRDTQYF

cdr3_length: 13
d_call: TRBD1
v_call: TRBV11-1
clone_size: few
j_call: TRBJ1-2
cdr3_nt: TGTGCCAGCAGCTTCGACAGGGATATTGGCTACACCTTC
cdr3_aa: CASSFDRDIGYTF

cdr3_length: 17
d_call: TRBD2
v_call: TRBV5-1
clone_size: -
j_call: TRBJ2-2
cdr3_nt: TGCGCCAGCAGCTTGGCAGCTCCGGGAGGTGATTCCGGGGAGCTGTTTTTT
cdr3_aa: CASSLAAPGGDSGELFF

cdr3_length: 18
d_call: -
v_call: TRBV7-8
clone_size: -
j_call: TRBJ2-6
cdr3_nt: TGTGCCAGCAGCTTAGTCGGTGCAGGGTGGTCTGGGGCCAACGTCCTGACTTTC
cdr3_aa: CASSLVGAGWSGANVLTF

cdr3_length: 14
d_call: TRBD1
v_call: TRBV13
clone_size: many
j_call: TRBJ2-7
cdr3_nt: TGTGCCAGTAGTTTCCCGGGACAGCTTTACGAGCAGTACTTC
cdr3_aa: CASSFPGQLYEQYF

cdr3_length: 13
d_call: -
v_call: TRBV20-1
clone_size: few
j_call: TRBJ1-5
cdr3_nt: TGCAGTGCTAGAGCGTTAGAAAATCAGCCCCAGCATTTT
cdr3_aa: CSARALENQPQHF

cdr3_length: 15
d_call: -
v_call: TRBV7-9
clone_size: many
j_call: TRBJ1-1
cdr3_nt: TGTGCCAGCAGCTTGTCAGCAGACAAGAACACTGAAGCTTTCTTT
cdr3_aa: CASSLSADKNTEAFF

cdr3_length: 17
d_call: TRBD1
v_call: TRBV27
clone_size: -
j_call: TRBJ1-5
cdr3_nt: TGTGCCAGCAGTTTAAAGGGACAGACATATAGCAATCAGCCCCAGCATTTT
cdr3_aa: CASSLKGQTYSNQPQHF

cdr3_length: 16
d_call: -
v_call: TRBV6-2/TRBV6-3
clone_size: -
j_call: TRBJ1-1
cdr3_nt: TGTGCCAGCAGTCTTACCATCGACAGGATGAACACTGGAGCTTTCTTT
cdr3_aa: CASSLTIDRMNTGAFF

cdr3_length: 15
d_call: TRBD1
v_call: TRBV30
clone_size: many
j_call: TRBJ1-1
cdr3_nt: TGTGCCTGGAGTGTAAAAACAGGGGGATCTTCTGAAGCTTTCTTT
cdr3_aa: CAWSVKTGGSSEAFF

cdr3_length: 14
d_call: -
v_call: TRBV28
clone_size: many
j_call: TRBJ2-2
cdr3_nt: TGTGCCAGCATTCTGGGACCGAGCACCGGGGAGCTGTTTTTT
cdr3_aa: CASILGPSTGELFF

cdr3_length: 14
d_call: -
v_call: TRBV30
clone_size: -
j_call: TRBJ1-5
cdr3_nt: TGTGCCTGGAGTGTAATGGGGGCCGGGCAGCCCCAGCATTTT
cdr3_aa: CAWSVMGAGQPQHF

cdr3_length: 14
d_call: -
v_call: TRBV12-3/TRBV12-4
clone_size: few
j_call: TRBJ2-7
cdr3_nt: TGTGCCAGCAGTTTAGTTAGTTGGCGCTACGAGCAGTACTTC
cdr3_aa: CASSLVSWRYEQYF